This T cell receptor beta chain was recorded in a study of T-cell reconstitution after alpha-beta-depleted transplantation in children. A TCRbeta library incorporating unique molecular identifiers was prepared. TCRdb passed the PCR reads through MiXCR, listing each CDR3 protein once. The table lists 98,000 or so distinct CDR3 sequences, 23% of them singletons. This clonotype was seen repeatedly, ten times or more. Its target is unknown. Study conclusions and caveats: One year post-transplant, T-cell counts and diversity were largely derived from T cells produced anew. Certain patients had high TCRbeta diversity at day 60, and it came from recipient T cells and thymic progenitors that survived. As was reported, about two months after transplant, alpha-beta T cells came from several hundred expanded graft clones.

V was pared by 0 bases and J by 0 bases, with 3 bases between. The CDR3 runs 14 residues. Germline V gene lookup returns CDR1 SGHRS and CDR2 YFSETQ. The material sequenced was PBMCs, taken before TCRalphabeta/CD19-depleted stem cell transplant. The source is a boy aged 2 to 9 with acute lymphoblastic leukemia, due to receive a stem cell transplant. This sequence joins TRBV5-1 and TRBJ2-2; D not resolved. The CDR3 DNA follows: TGCGCCAGCAGCTTGGGACCGAACACCGGGGAGCTGTTTTTT. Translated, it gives CASSLGPNTGELFF.